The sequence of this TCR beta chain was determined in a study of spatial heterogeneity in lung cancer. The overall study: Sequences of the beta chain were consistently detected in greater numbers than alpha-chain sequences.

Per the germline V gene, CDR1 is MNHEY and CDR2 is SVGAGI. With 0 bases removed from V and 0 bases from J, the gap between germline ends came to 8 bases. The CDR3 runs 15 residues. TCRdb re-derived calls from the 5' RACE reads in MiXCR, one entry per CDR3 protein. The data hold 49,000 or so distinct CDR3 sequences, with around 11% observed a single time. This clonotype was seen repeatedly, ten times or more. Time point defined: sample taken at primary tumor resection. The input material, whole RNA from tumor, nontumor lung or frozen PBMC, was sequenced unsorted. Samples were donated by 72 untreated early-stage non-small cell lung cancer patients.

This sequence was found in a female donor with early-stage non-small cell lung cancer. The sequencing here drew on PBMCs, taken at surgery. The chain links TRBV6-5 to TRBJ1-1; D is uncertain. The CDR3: CASSYSAGLNTEAFF. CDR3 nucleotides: TGTGCCAGCAGTTACTCGGCCGGGTTGAACACTGAAGCTTTCTTT.